The T cell receptor beta chain described here comes from a study of T-cell memory formation after mild COVID-19. TCRdb reprocessed the 5' RACE reads with MiXCR, giving one entry per CDR3 protein. The sample lists tens of thousands of distinct CDR3 sequences; around 16% were seen once. This clonotype was seen many times. V lost 2 bases, J lost 8 bases, and 12 bases lay in between. The CDR3 covers 13 residues. Germline CDR1 LGHNA, CDR2 YSLEER. Material: PBMCs or a T cell subset sorted from them (not recorded which). This chain joins TRBV4-3 and TRBJ1-1, with D maybe TRBD1 (5 bases). The clonotype was recovered from an adult who had mild COVID-19 (a few samples of this study predate the infection). Cell type and time point are not known. CDR3 sequence reads: CASSQPGGAEAFF. The DNA for the CDR3 is TGCGCCAGCAGCCAACCCGGGGGTGCCGAAGCTTTCTTT.